The sample holds a few counts of the clone carrying this T cell receptor (beta chain). Its antigen remains unidentified. This entry belongs to a study of T-cell memory formation after mild COVID-19. Constant-segment primers were used for 5'RACE, and the resulting TCR alpha and TCR beta cDNA libraries carried sample barcodes and UMIs. TCRdb independently ran MiXCR on the 5' RACE reads; one entry per CDR3 protein. The sample holds 470,000 or so distinct CDR3 sequences; 15% to 25% are singletons and the top ten take about 8.8%. The ends lost 5 bases at V and 9 bases at J; junction bases unmatched: 17. CDR3 size: 16 residues. Study-level findings and limits: Later expanders leaned CD4+, whereas clones that contracted between day 15 and 85 were balanced CD4/CD8. The second-wave clones peaking on day 37 were not confirmed as SARS-CoV-2-specific. Clones which contracted sat mainly in CM and EM if CD4+, and in EMRA if CD8+.

The receptor comes from an adult woman who had mild COVID-19 (a few samples of this study predate the infection). Cell type and time point are not known. The sequenced sample consisted of PBMCs or a T cell subset sorted from them (not recorded which). The rearrangement links TRBV12-3 or TRBV12-4 to TRBJ1-1; 8 bases line up with TRBD1. The DNA of the CDR3 is TGTGCCAGCAGTCCACAGGGGGGCCAGGGAAGAATAAAAGCTTTCTTT. This encodes CASSPQGGQGRIKAFF.